The 9 T cell receptor beta chains presented below share a single source sample, sequenced in a study of blood T cells in healthy people across ages. Next came a second PCR, run for about 6 to 11 cycles, which used a sample-barcoded 5' primer along with a J-beta primer mix. In TCRdb, the 5' RACE reads were re-called with MiXCR into one record per CDR3 protein. The table includes 650,000 to 1,000,000 distinct CDR3 sequences, around 36% detected once. Sequenced material: blood. The receptors come from a man aged 18 to 35 in good health.

The chain links TRBV7-2 to TRBJ2-5; D is possibly TRBD2 (5 bases). The CDR3 length is 16 residues. CDR1 is SGHTA, CDR2 FQGNSA, per germline. Trimming took 3 bases from V and 1 from J, leaving 15 bases between them. CDR3 coding DNA: TGTGCCAGCAGCTTGGGGTTCGCAGGACTCCAAGAGACCCAGTACTTC. It yields the protein CASSLGFAGLQETQYF.

This clonotype was counted a few times. J is TRBJ2-5 and V is TRBV9, with TRBD1 identical over 10 bases. The junction had 5 bases not matched to a gene; V was cut back by 2 bases and J by 1 base. CDR3 length: 16 amino acids. Germline lookup yields CDR1 SGDLS and CDR2 YYNGEE. CDR3 residues: CASSVGTGVGQETQYF. CDR3 bases: TGTGCCAGCAGCGTTGGGACAGGGGTCGGCCAAGAGACCCAGTACTTC. Drawing the rest from reference TRBV9 and TRBJ2-5, the complete variable domain is DSGVTQTPKHLITATGQRVTLRCSPRSGDLSVYWYQQSLDQGLQFLIQYYNGEERAKGNILERFSAQQFPDLHSELNLSSLELGDSALYFCASSVGTGVGQETQYFGPGTRLLVL.

On this clonotype: A much bigger clone sits one base away, suggesting this may be a read error. CDR3 sequence: CSATGSSYNEQYF. The CDR3 DNA sequence: TGCAGTGCGACAGGGAGCTCCTACAATGAGCAGTACTTC. The chain recombines TRBV20-1 with TRBJ2-1, with TRBD1 matching over 7 bases. Gene TRBJ2-7 matches the end of the DNA better, so the J call may be wrong. Germline CDR1 is DFQATT and CDR2 is SNEGSKA (reference sequence). This CDR3 contains 13 residues.

In this sample, this clonotype turned up many times. V and J are TRBV7-9 and TRBJ2-1, with 9 nucleotides matching TRBD2. The germline gives CDR1 SEHNR, CDR2 FQNEAQ (reference sequence). The V segment lost 1 base and the J segment 6 bases; nucleotides outside the gene matches: 4. The CDR3 is made up of 15 amino acids. The CDR3 loop is CASSLGTSEVNEQFF. The CDR3 nucleotides are TGTGCCAGCAGCTTAGGGACTAGCGAGGTCAATGAGCAGTTCTTC.

As concerns this clonotype: A read error may explain this, as a much larger clone is one base away. V gene TRBV7-2 combines with J gene TRBJ2-1; 9 bases map to TRBD1. This CDR3 has 16 amino acids. Germline V gives CDR1 SGHTA, CDR2 FQGNSA. The CDR3 sequence: CANSFQPGQGINEQFF. CDR3 bases: TGTGCCAACAGCTTCCAACCGGGACAGGGAATAAATGAGCAGTTCTTC. The full variable domain, rest sourced from reference TRBV7-2 and TRBJ2-1, is GAGVSQSPSNKVTEKGKDVELRCDPISGHTALYWYRQSLGQGLEFLIYFQGNSAPDKSGLPSDRFSAERTGGSVSTLTIQRTQQEDSAVYLCANSFQPGQGINEQFFGPGTRLTVL.

This chain links TRBV25-1 with TRBJ2-2; no clear D. Looked up from germline, CDR1 is MGHDK and CDR2 is SYGVNS. V shed 2 bases and J shed 2 bases, with 9 bases lying between them. The CDR3 runs to 15 residues. The CDR3 DNA reads as TGTGCCAGCAGTGAAGTAACAGTTAACACCGGGGAGCTGTTTTTT. Amino acids: CASSEVTVNTGELFF.

This sequence joins TRBV12-3 or TRBV12-4 and TRBJ1-6; TRBD1 is a possible D gene (6 bases). The CDR3 has 15 residues. V was trimmed by 3 bases and J by 10 bases, leaving 16 bases between them. The CDR3 reads CASSLDSGGWSPLHF. The CDR3 DNA follows: TGTGCCAGCAGTTTGGACAGCGGGGGATGGTCACCCCTCCACTTT.

The gene calls are TRBV10-3 and TRBJ2-3; the match to TRBD1 covers 9 bases. The CDR3 consists of 15 residues. The V gene's germline CDR1 is ENHRY and CDR2 SYGVKD. V dropped 3 bases and J dropped 2; count of bases not matched to a gene: 3. For the CDR3, the DNA is TGTGCCATCAGTGAAGGACAGGGGTTCACAGATACGCAGTATTTT. It specifies CAISEGQGFTDTQYF.

Details on this clonotype: A much larger clone lies one base from this, so it may be a read error. This chain connects TRBV5-5 to TRBJ1-2, with D uncertain. Germline CDR1 reads SGHKS; CDR2 reads YYEKEE (reference sequence). V lost 4 bases to trimming and J lost 8 bases, with 18 bases between them. This CDR3 comprises 14 residues. The CDR3 DNA is TGTGCCAGCAGCCTAAGACACTCTCCGCAGGGCTACACCTTC. Its translation is CASSLRHSPQGYTF.